This T cell receptor (beta chain) was observed in a study of T cell responses to AZD1222 COVID-19 vaccine. Here immunoSEQ multiplex PCR was the method, and the copy in TCRdb shows in-frame clones only, minus some. Among tens of thousands of clones listed, roughly 87% were seen once. The CDR3 is 13 residues long. Trimming at V came to 3 bases and at J to 6 bases, leaving 1 base not matched to a gene. This TCR was sampled from an adult who received the AZD1222 COVID-19 vaccine. The V gene is TRBV12-3 or TRBV12-4, the J gene TRBJ1-5; 8 bases map to TRBD1. Sequenced here: peripheral blood, sampled 28 days after the second AZD1222 dose. The CDR3 loop reads CASSLDRVQPQHF. For the CDR3, the DNA is TGTGCCAGCAGTTTGGACAGGGTTCAGCCCCAGCATTTT.